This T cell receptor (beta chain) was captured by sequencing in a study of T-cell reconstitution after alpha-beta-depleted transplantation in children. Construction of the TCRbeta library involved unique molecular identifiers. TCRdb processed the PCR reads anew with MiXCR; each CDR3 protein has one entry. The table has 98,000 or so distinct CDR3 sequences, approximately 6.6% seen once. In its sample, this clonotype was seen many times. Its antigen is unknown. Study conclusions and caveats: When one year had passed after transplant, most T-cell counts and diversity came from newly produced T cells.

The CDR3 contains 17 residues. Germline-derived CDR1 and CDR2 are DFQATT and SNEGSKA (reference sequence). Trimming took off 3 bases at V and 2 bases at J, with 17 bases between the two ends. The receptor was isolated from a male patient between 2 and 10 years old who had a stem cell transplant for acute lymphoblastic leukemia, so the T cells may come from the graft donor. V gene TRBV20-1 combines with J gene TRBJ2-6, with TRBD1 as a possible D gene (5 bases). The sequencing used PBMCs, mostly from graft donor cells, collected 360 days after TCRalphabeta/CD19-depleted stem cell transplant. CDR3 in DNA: TGCAGTGCTAGGGGTTTCCAGGGTGGCACTGGGGCCAACGTCCTGACTTTC. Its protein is CSARGFQGGTGANVLTF.